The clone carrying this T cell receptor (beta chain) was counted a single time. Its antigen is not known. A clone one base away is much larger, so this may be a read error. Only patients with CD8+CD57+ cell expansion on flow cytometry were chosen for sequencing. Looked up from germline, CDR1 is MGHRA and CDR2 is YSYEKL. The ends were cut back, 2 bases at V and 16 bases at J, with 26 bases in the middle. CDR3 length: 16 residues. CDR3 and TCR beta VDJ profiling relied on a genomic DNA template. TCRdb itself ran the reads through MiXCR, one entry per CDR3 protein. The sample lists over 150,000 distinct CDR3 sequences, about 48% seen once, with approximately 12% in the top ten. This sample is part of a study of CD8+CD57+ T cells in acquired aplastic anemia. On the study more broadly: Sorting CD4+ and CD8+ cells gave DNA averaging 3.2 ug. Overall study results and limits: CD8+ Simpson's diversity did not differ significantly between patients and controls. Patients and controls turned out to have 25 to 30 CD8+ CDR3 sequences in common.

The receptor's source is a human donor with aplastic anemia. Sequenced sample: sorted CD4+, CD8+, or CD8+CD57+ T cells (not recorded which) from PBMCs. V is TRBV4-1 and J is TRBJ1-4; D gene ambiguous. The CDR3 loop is CASSQTRDVRASQPFF. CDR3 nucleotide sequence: TGCGCCAGCAGCCAAACCCGGGATGTCCGTGCCAGCCAACCGTTTTTT.